This T cell receptor (beta chain) is drawn from a study of Ad26.COV2.S vaccination and SARS-CoV-2 variants. Study-wide context: Intramuscularly, Ad26.COV2.S was given either once or twice, 56 days apart.

Regarding treatment: some 19 received Ad26.COV2.S at low or high dose, single or two shots; roughly 5 received placebo; per-sample allocation not given. Sampling was performed 63 days after the first vaccine or placebo injection. Ad26.COV2.S expressed prefusion-stabilized spike from the original Wuhan strain. The germline gives CDR1 SGHTA, CDR2 FQGNSA. V shed 0 bases and J shed 2 bases, with 20 bases lying between them. The CDR3 contains 18 residues. Repertoires were generated with immunoSEQ multiplex PCR, while TCRdb's copy carries only in-frame clones and drops some. This sample has about 480,000 clones, with approximately 90% found just once.

The sequenced sample was peripheral blood, obtained in a trial of Ad26.COV2.S vaccine versus placebo. The receptor was derived from a person aged 18-60 years who received the Ad26.COV2.S COVID-19 vaccine or a placebo. The chain links TRBV7-2 to TRBJ2-7; tentatively, D is TRBD2 (6 bases). The CDR3 here is CASSLASGGFRGPYEQYF. Written as DNA, the CDR3 is TGTGCCAGCAGCTTAGCTAGCGGAGGATTTAGGGGTCCCTACGAGCAGTACTTC.